These 4 T cell receptor beta chains originate from one sample sequenced in a study of a mutant IDH1 vaccine in newly diagnosed glioma (dated by TCRdb to the early 2020s). Their specific antigens are unknown. Taken with the paper, the label for time point translates to: week 35, safety follow-up. A 20-mer mutant IDH1 peptide at 300 micrograms in Montanide made up each vaccine dose, which was injected subcutaneously together with topical imiquimod. Libraries were prepared through the immunoSEQ multiplex PCR assay. The clones in this table, taken by TCRdb from immuneACCESS, are in-frame only. Not every clone is retained; where verified, under half of the shortfall comes from an unresolved V gene, and the cause of the rest is unknown. The sample table contains some 44,000 clones; only one count was recorded for roughly four fifths of them. The top ten clonotypes cover under 6% of the sample. The material sequenced was PBMCs, taken from a glioma patient whose treatment included an IDH1 peptide vaccine. Receptor source: a woman aged 50 to 60 with glioma.

This chain joins TRBV7-8 and TRBJ1-1; D not certain. The CDR3 length is 13 residues. CDR1 and CDR2 (germline): SGHVS, FQNEAQ. Trimming pared 5 bases from V and 1 base from J, leaving 8 bases between. CDR3 residues: CASSVGRNTEAFF. DNA for the CDR3: TGTGCCAGCAGCGTTGGAAGGAACACTGAAGCTTTCTTT.

V usage is TRBV28 and J usage is TRBJ1-2; the D gene is possibly TRBD1 (6 bases). Germline V lookup: CDR1 MDHEN, CDR2 SYDVKM. V shed 5 bases and J shed 4 bases, with 14 bases lying between them. The CDR3 spans 14 residues. The CDR3 DNA sequence: TGTGCCAGCAGTCCTCCGACAGGAATCTATGGCTACACCTTC. As protein: CASSPPTGIYGYTF.

This chain joins TRBV2 and TRBJ1-2, with a possible D match to TRBD1 (5 bases). This CDR3 is built from 14 residues. Germline CDR1 and CDR2: SNHLY and FYNNEI. V was clipped by 3 bases and J by 5 bases, with 13 bases between them. CDR3 DNA: TGTGCCAGCAGTGAGGCCAGGGTGCCTTATGGCTACACCTTC. Protein product: CASSEARVPYGYTF.

This clone was picked up one time. V is TRBV18 and J is TRBJ1-5; 8 bases are a match to TRBD1. CDR3 length: 14 residues. Germline CDR1 reads KGHSH; CDR2 reads LQKENI. After removal of 4 bases from V and 5 bases from J, the junction contained 4 bases not matched to a gene. CDR3 sequence: CASSQQGEDQPQHF. The CDR3 bases are TGTGCCAGCTCACAACAGGGGGAAGATCAGCCCCAGCATTTT.